Presented here are 6 T cell receptor beta chains from one specimen sequenced in a study of cytomegalovirus exposure and HLA in healthy donors. The PCR used 60 Vbeta and 13 Jbeta primers. Produced via immunoSEQ multiplex PCR; TCRdb's table is partial and in-frame only. The table includes around 130,000 clones, around 80% detected once. The material sequenced was PBMCs. These receptors were obtained from a woman between 35 and 50 years old in good health and CMV-seronegative.

The rearrangement joins TRBV15 to TRBJ2-2, with D perhaps matching TRBD2 (6 bases). The germline V gene has CDR1 LNHNV and CDR2 YYDKDF (reference sequence). This CDR3 has 13 residues. Trimming stripped 5 bases from V and 7 bases from J, with 11 bases between. CDR3 amino acids: CATSVRAGGELFF. CDR3 DNA: TGTGCCACCAGCGTACGAGCGGGCGGGGAGCTGTTTTTT.

This clone has a single count. The V gene is TRBV5-6, the J gene TRBJ1-5, with a weak D call TRBD1 (6 bases). Trimming took off 4 bases at V and 1 base at J, with 12 bases between the two ends. The germline V gene has CDR1 SGHDT and CDR2 YYEEEE. This CDR3 comprises 15 residues. The CDR3: CASSLGDISNQPQHF. The DNA of the CDR3 is TGTGCCAGCAGCCTTGGGGACATCAGCAATCAGCCCCAGCATTTT.

This chain joins TRBV28 and TRBJ2-3; TRBD1 matches 11 bases. The CDR3 covers 17 residues. Germline V gene data show CDR1 as MDHEN and CDR2 as SYDVKM. Trimming at V came to 4 bases and at J to 0 bases, leaving 6 bases not matched to a gene. The CDR3 DNA follows: TGTGCCAGCAGTTCTTGGACAGGGGGCTTTAGCACAGATACGCAGTATTTT. It translates to CASSSWTGGFSTDTQYF.

V and J are TRBV5-1 and TRBJ1-4, with TRBD1 as a possible D gene (5 bases). Germline assignment: CDR1 SGHRS and CDR2 YFSETQ. V lost 0 bases and J 2 bases, leaving 8 bases between the germline ends. The CDR3 runs 15 residues. Here the CDR3 DNA reads TGCGCCAGCAGCTTGGGGGGCAGGACTAATGAAAAACTGTTTTTT. Encoded protein: CASSLGGRTNEKLFF.

The chain joins TRBV2 to TRBJ2-7, with 8 positions matching TRBD2. Germline-derived CDR1 and CDR2 are SNHLY and FYNNEI. The CDR3 covers 14 residues. After removal of 4 bases from V and 2 bases from J, the junction contained 4 bases not matched to a gene. In nucleotides, the CDR3 is TGTGCCAGCAGTGGGTTAGCGGGAACCTACGAGCAGTACTTC. Translated, it gives CASSGLAGTYEQYF.

The rearrangement uses TRBV6-5 and TRBJ1-4; 7 nucleotides align to TRBD1. V was clipped by 7 bases and J by 3 bases; unmatched bases: 2. In germline, CDR1 is MNHEY, CDR2 SVGAGI. This CDR3 region has 13 residues. Written as DNA, the CDR3 is TGTGCCAGCACCGACAGGGCTAATGAAAAACTGTTTTTT. Amino acids: CASTDRANEKLFF.